A few counts support the clone carrying this TCR beta chain. What it binds is not known. Making use of molecular barcodes, quantitative 5'-RACE generated TCR beta libraries. TCRdb re-derived calls from the 5' RACE reads in MiXCR, one entry per CDR3 protein. The repertoire has some 840,000 distinct CDR3 sequences, 10% to 15% of them found once; the top ten carry 0.51%. The data belong to a study of CD8 T cells in ankylosing spondylitis. The CDR3 covers 14 residues. CDR1 is SGHTA, CDR2 FQGNSA, per germline. V was clipped by 5 bases and J by 3 bases, with 13 bases between them. Points from the study as a whole: Existing reports had already noted some motif variants in reactive arthritis synovial fluid and blood. Significantly higher representation of disease-linked clones was reported for matched ankylosing spondylitis synovial fluid. A TCR beta motif of about eight highly homologous variants appeared characteristic of ankylosing spondylitis blood.

This chain joins TRBV7-2 and TRBJ1-1; possible D gene TRBD1, 5 bases. The TCR was taken from a male donor with ankylosing spondylitis. The source material was blood, either unsorted or a sorted T cell fraction (not recorded which). The CDR3 here is CASSPWDLYTEAFF. CDR3 bases: TGTGCCAGCAGCCCCTGGGACCTCTACACTGAAGCTTTCTTT.